A selection of T cell receptor beta chains follows, all from one sample in a study of cytomegalovirus exposure and HLA in healthy donors. Clones were read by immunoSEQ multiplex PCR, and TCRdb kept only the in-frame ones, dropping some. The sample lists about 160,000 clones, 65% to 85% occurring once. Sequenced sample: PBMCs. The receptors were sampled from a woman between 45 and 65 years old in good health and CMV-seropositive. Both conserved end residues are trimmed from each CDR3. Fields, in order: V gene, D gene, clone size, J gene, CDR3 protein. The D gene is left open where the match is weak. Only part of the rows carry a size: once, few, many, or a class if the clone is expanded.

TRBV4-2,-,few,TRBJ1-1,ASSLRVWNTEAF
TRBV5-1,TRBD1,once,TRBJ2-2,ASSSGQGVPGELF
TRBV5-1,TRBD2,-,TRBJ2-5,ASSFSGGPGETQY
TRBV19,TRBD1,-,TRBJ1-1,ASRGTGGGTEAF
TRBV18,-,-,TRBJ2-7,ASSRRSSYEQY
TRBV6-1,-,-,TRBJ1-6,ASNTEDGFNSPLH
TRBV7-2,-,once,TRBJ1-2,ASSLDGGGYGYT
TRBV4-2,-,-,TRBJ1-3,ASSQGLAAIY
TRBV5-1,-,-,TRBJ1-1,ASRGENTEAF
TRBV18,-,-,TRBJ1-1,ASSPSTATEAF
TRBV15,-,-,TRBJ1-1,ATSRDNGDTEAF
TRBV19,TRBD1,-,TRBJ1-1,ASRGTGQVEAF
TRBV6-5,-,once,TRBJ1-2,ASSRGQSDYGYT
TRBV5-1,-,-,TRBJ1-1,ASSLELAGNTEAF
TRBV28,-,-,TRBJ2-3,ASSEPTGTDTQY
TRBV7-9,-,few,TRBJ2-4,ASSPAPGQILAKNIQY
TRBV19,-,-,TRBJ1-4,ASRNVRFGGDGEKLF
TRBV6-5,-,-,TRBJ1-5,ASSPTTGSQPQH
TRBV19,-,few,TRBJ2-5,ASSIASQETQY
TRBV30,-,-,TRBJ1-6,AWTWGDRGSPLH
TRBV6-6,-,-,TRBJ1-2,ASSPGEYGYT
TRBV5-5,TRBD1,-,TRBJ2-7,ASSPQGAPIYEQY
TRBV28,-,-,TRBJ1-2,ASSTGGAYGYT
TRBV4-3,-,-,TRBJ2-3,ASSIGEESTDTQY